What follows is one T cell receptor (beta chain) and its context. Its specificity is unknown. Between the trimmed V and J ends, which lost 2 bases and 1 base, there was a span of 20 bases. The CDR3 length is 18 residues. This sample was taken from a study of post-analysis software for immune sequencing data. In the study overall: Patients with relapsing-remitting, secondary progressive and progressive-relapsing multiple sclerosis courses were all represented.

Prepared TCR beta cDNA libraries contained unique molecular identifiers. T cells numbering about 0.95 to 10 million gave rise to roughly 0.5 million cDNA molecules. TCRdb redid the calling of the PCR reads with MiXCR, one entry per CDR3 protein. The data contain 430,000 or so distinct CDR3 sequences, 35% to 45% of them seen just once; the ten biggest clones take up 7.6%. General study points: There were about five TRBV segments more frequent in patients than controls, and TRBV5-6, TRBV5-1 and TRBV20-1 were among them. Among multiple sclerosis patients, normalized Chao1 diversity was significantly below that of controls. F measure grouped same-batch samples tightly together.

The sequenced material came from blood. The chain recombines TRBV12-3 or TRBV12-4 with TRBJ1-2; maybe TRBD1 (6 bases). This receptor was identified in a girl aged 2 to 10 with multiple sclerosis. In nucleotides, the CDR3 is TGTGCCAGCAGTTTATCCCGGCGAGGGCTCAGGGGTAACTATGGCTACACCTTC. It translates to CASSLSRRGLRGNYGYTF.